A single sample is the source of the 27 T cell receptor beta chains below, sequenced in a study of T cell responses to AZD1222 COVID-19 vaccine. Data came from immunoSEQ multiplex PCR; TCRdb stores just in-frame clones and leaves some out. Found here are 65,000 to 95,000 clones, about 91% of them singletons; the top ten hold 5.5% to 9%. Sequenced here: peripheral blood, sampled on day 0 of MenACWY control vaccination. The receptors here all came from an adult in good health.

This chain links TRBV19 with TRBJ2-1; 10 bases align to TRBD2. Germline loops: CDR1 LNHDA, CDR2 SQIVND (reference sequence). CDR3 length equals 16 residues. V was clipped by 5 bases and J by 0 bases; unmatched bases: 4. CDR3 amino acids: CASSRTSGNSYNEQFF. The CDR3 region has the DNA TGTGCCAGTAGTCGGACTAGCGGCAACTCCTACAATGAGCAGTTCTTC.

This chain joins TRBV5-1 and TRBJ1-1; D remains ambiguous. Germline CDR1 is SGHRS and CDR2 is YFSETQ. This CDR3 has 13 residues. The V end was cut by 4 bases, the J end by 5 bases, with 12 bases between. The CDR3 DNA reads as TGCGCCAGCAGCGTAGGAATGGGGACTGAAGCTTTCTTT. This encodes CASSVGMGTEAFF.

The J gene is TRBJ2-7, the V gene TRBV6-2 or TRBV6-3, with 8 positions matching TRBD1. CDR1 and CDR2 from the germline V gene are MNHEY and SVGEGT. There are 14 residues in the CDR3. V lost 3 bases and J lost 5; bases outside the gene matches: 6. CDR3 in amino acids: CASSYLSQGDEQYF. The CDR3 nucleotides read TGTGCCAGCAGTTATCTATCACAGGGGGACGAGCAGTACTTC.

The gene calls are TRBV18 and TRBJ2-3, with 8 nucleotides matching TRBD1. With V trimmed by 2 bases and J by 2 bases, 6 bases remained unmatched. The CDR3 is 16 residues long. From germline, CDR1 is KGHSH and CDR2 LQKENI. CDR3 in amino acids: CASSPKGTGFTDTQYF. The CDR3 region has the DNA TGTGCCAGCTCACCAAAGGGGACAGGTTTCACAGATACGCAGTATTTT. Full variable domain (rest looked up from reference TRBV18 and TRBJ2-3): NAGVMQNPRHLVRRRGQEARLRCSPMKGHSHVYWYRQLPEEGLKFMVYLQKENIIDESGMPKERFSAEFPKEGPSILRIQQVVRGDSAAYFCASSPKGTGFTDTQYFGPGTRLTVL.

The chain couples TRBV19 to TRBJ1-2, with D tentatively TRBD1 (5 bases). Germline loops: CDR1 LNHDA, CDR2 SQIVND (reference sequence). This CDR3 has 15 amino acids. Trimming removed 0 bases at V and 3 bases at J, with 11 bases between. CDR3: CASSIDKQVYYGYTF. CDR3 nucleotides: TGTGCCAGTAGTATAGACAAACAGGTTTACTATGGCTACACCTTC.

V and J are TRBV30 and TRBJ1-1; D unresolved. The CDR3 consists of 15 residues. V lost 3 bases, J lost 0 bases, and 14 bases lay in between. Germline CDR1 and CDR2: GTSNPN and SVGIG (reference sequence). For the CDR3, the DNA is TGTGCCTGGAGCCTAGGGCGGCAATTGAACACTGAAGCTTTCTTT. Translation gives CAWSLGRQLNTEAFF.

The V call is TRBV11-2, the J call TRBJ1-2; TRBD1 matches at 8 bases. The V and J ends lost 3 bases and 3 bases, in that order; junction bases with no gene match: 6. Per germline, CDR1 SGHAT and CDR2 FQNNGV. This CDR3 comprises 15 residues. CDR3 residues: CASSFGVGQDYGYTF. The CDR3 DNA reads as TGTGCCAGCAGCTTTGGAGTGGGACAGGACTATGGCTACACCTTC.

The genes are TRBV11-2 and TRBJ2-7, with D tentatively TRBD1 (5 bases). The V and J ends lost 0 bases and 5 bases respectively, with 14 bases between them. The CDR3 totals 15 residues. In germline, CDR1 is SGHAT, CDR2 FQNNGV. CDR3 protein: CASSLDTAGPHEQYF. The CDR3 nucleotides are TGTGCCAGCAGCTTAGATACGGCAGGGCCGCACGAGCAGTACTTC.

This chain joins TRBV18 and TRBJ2-1; the match to TRBD2 covers 9 bases. With 2 bases clipped from V and 3 bases from J, the junction kept 2 bases outside the gene matches. The CDR3 is made up of 15 amino acids. The germline CDR1 and CDR2 sequences are KGHSH and LQKENI. This chain's CDR3 is CASSPASGNYNEQFF. The CDR3 region has the DNA TGTGCCAGCTCACCAGCTAGCGGGAACTACAATGAGCAGTTCTTC. The full variable domain, in which reference TRBV18 and TRBJ2-1 provide the parts outside the CDR3, is NAGVMQNPRHLVRRRGQEARLRCSPMKGHSHVYWYRQLPEEGLKFMVYLQKENIIDESGMPKERFSAEFPKEGPSILRIQQVVRGDSAAYFCASSPASGNYNEQFFGPGTRLTVL.

The CDR3 loop reads CASRATGGEGYTF. CDR3 nucleotides: TGTGCCAGCAGAGCCACAGGGGGCGAGGGCTACACCTTC. The chain joins TRBV27 to TRBJ1-2; 9 bases match TRBD1. V lost 6 bases to trimming and J lost 8 bases; unmatched junction nucleotides: 7. The length of the CDR3 is 13 residues. Per the germline V gene, CDR1 is MNHEY and CDR2 is SMNVEV (reference sequence).

The rearrangement links TRBV19 to TRBJ2-1, with a possible D match to TRBD1 (6 bases). Trimming took off 5 bases at V and 5 bases at J, with 16 bases between the two ends. The CDR3 length is 15 residues. Germline V gene sequence: CDR1 LNHDA, CDR2 SQIVND (reference sequence). For the CDR3, the DNA is TGTGCCAGTAGTGCGAGACAGGACGCCAACAATGAGCAGTTCTTC. Translation: CASSARQDANNEQFF.

The chain links TRBV27 to TRBJ1-2; TRBD1 matches 7 bases. Germline V gene data show CDR1 as MNHEY and CDR2 as SMNVEV (reference sequence). With V trimmed by 5 bases and J by 4 bases, 7 bases remained unmatched. The CDR3 consists of 14 residues. The CDR3 loop reads CASSLRQGIYGYTF. The CDR3 DNA reads as TGTGCCAGCAGTCTACGACAGGGTATCTATGGCTACACCTTC.

The rearrangement links TRBV18 to TRBJ2-3; no firm D call. Germline V gene data show CDR1 as KGHSH and CDR2 as LQKENI. V was pared by 4 bases and J by 5 bases, with 22 bases between. The CDR3 extends over 17 amino acids. The CDR3 nucleotides are TGTGCCAGCTCACTTATGCTTCCGGGCCCTGATCTAGATACGCAGTATTTT. This codes for CASSLMLPGPDLDTQYF.

The chain joins TRBV6-6 to TRBJ2-4; D not certain. With 6 bases removed from V and 6 bases from J, the gap between germline ends came to 15 bases. Germline V CDR1 and CDR2: MNHNY, SVGAGI (reference sequence). CDR3 size: 14 residues. The CDR3: CASSPGSPGNIQYF. The CDR3 bases are TGTGCCAGCAGCCCCGGGTCCCCCGGAAACATTCAGTACTTC.

The V and J genes are TRBV2 and TRBJ1-5, with D perhaps matching TRBD1 (5 bases). This CDR3 is built from 13 residues. From germline, CDR1 is SNHLY and CDR2 FYNNEI. Trimming removed 4 bases at V and 9 bases at J, with 13 bases between. As DNA, the CDR3 is TGTGCCAGCAGTGCTACAGGTTTGCCGCCCCAGCATTTT. Its translation is CASSATGLPPQHF. Full variable domain (missing parts from reference TRBV2 and TRBJ1-5): EPEVTQTPSHQVTQMGQEVILRCVPISNHLYFYWYRQILGQKVEFLVSFYNNEISEKSEIFDDQFSVERPDGSNFTLKIRSTKLEDSAMYFCASSATGLPPQHFGDGTRLSIL.

V and J are TRBV5-4 and TRBJ2-3; TRBD2 aligns across 14 bases. CDR1 is SGHNT and CDR2 is YYREEE in the germline V gene (reference sequence). J lost 4 bases, V lost 0 bases, and 7 bases had no gene match. CDR3 length: 18 amino acids. CDR3 bases: TGTGCCAGCAGCTTGGGGGGACTAGCGGGAGAAGGGGCAGATACGCAGTATTTT. Translating gives CASSLGGLAGEGADTQYF.

This chain uses TRBV2 with TRBJ1-3; D not certain. CDR1 and CDR2 (germline): SNHLY, FYNNEI. Trimming removed 2 bases from V and 4 bases from J, with 6 bases in between. The CDR3 is 13 amino acids. This chain's CDR3 is CASSEQAGNTIYF. The CDR3 nucleotides read TGTGCCAGCAGTGAACAGGCGGGAAACACCATATATTTT. The whole variable domain, remainder taken from reference TRBV2 and TRBJ1-3, is EPEVTQTPSHQVTQMGQEVILRCVPISNHLYFYWYRQILGQKVEFLVSFYNNEISEKSEIFDDQFSVERPDGSNFTLKIRSTKLEDSAMYFCASSEQAGNTIYFGEGSWLTVV.

The chain uses TRBV25-1 and TRBJ1-1; no definite D call. This CDR3 comprises 11 residues. CDR1 is MGHDK and CDR2 is SYGVNS in the germline V gene. The ends were cut back, 5 bases at V and 5 bases at J, with 6 bases in the middle. CDR3: CASSKRTEAFF. The DNA for the CDR3 is TGTGCCAGCAGTAAAAGAACTGAAGCTTTCTTT.

CDR3 sequence reads: CASSQDWFTDTQYF. For the CDR3, the DNA is TGTGCCAGCAGCCAAGACTGGTTTACAGATACGCAGTATTTT. The chain combines TRBV3-1 (or the pseudogene TRBV3-2) with TRBJ2-3; D not resolved. V was cut by 0 bases and J by 3 bases, with 7 bases left in between. The CDR3 runs 14 residues. Germline V gene sequence: CDR1 LGHDT, CDR2 YNNKEL (reference sequence).

The chain has TRBV19 and TRBJ1-2; D gene uncertain. The CDR3 is 15 amino acids. Trimming stripped 5 bases from V and 3 bases from J, with 16 bases between. The germline CDR1 and CDR2 sequences are LNHDA and SQIVND (reference sequence). The CDR3 reads CASSPPGREYYGYTF. The CDR3 bases are TGTGCCAGTAGTCCCCCGGGGAGGGAGTACTATGGCTACACCTTC.

The gene calls are TRBV5-1 and TRBJ2-2, with D unclear. V was clipped by 4 bases and J by 2 bases, with 12 bases between them. This CDR3 comprises 15 residues. Germline assignment: CDR1 SGHRS and CDR2 YFSETQ. CDR3 in amino acids: CASSVSGVNTGELFF. The CDR3 region has the DNA TGCGCCAGCAGCGTGAGTGGGGTAAACACCGGGGAGCTGTTTTTT. Full variable domain (missing parts from reference TRBV5-1 and TRBJ2-2): KAGVTQTPRYLIKTRGQQVTLSCSPISGHRSVSWYQQTPGQGLQFLFEYFSETQRNKGNFPGRFSGRQFSNSRSEMNVSTLELGDSALYLCASSVSGVNTGELFFGEGSRLTVL.

V and J are TRBV19 and TRBJ1-5; 7 bases agree with TRBD1. In germline, CDR1 is LNHDA, CDR2 SQIVND (reference sequence). The CDR3 is 15 amino acids. Trimming at V came to 6 bases and at J to 2 bases, leaving 7 bases not matched to a gene. As DNA, the CDR3 is TGTGCCAGTAGAAATACAGGGGTTGGCAATCAGCCCCAGCATTTT. It codes for CASRNTGVGNQPQHF.

This clone showed up just once. At one of its ends the junction is not consistent with the germline gene, which may arise from a read error. The chain combines TRBV11-3 with TRBJ1-6; maybe TRBD1 (5 bases). CDR1 is SGHNT and CDR2 is YENEEA in the germline V gene. This CDR3 region has 19 residues. CDR3 DNA: TGTGCCAGCAGCTTAGATCGAGCCACCCAGGGCGCCTACAATTCACCCCTCCACTTT. The encoded protein is CASSLDRATQGAYNSPLHF.

DNA for the CDR3: TGCAGCGTGGCCTCGGGGCTAGCGGGAGACAATGAGCAGTTCTTC. Protein sequence: CSVASGLAGDNEQFF. The chain uses TRBV29-1 and TRBJ2-1; the match to TRBD2 covers 10 bases. The V and J ends lost 6 bases and 5 bases, in that order; junction bases with no gene match: 10. Germline values: CDR1 SQVTM, CDR2 ANQGSEA. The CDR3 is 15 residues long.

V usage is TRBV7-6 and J usage is TRBJ2-1, with TRBD2 as a possible D gene (5 bases). Germline values: CDR1 SGHVS, CDR2 FNYEAQ. The CDR3 has 16 residues. Between the trimmed V and J ends, which lost 1 base and 7 bases, there was a span of 17 bases. The CDR3: CASSLVGPLSGNEQFF. CDR3 sequence (DNA): TGTGCCAGCAGCTTAGTTGGTCCCCTCTCGGGGAATGAGCAGTTCTTC. Drawing the rest from reference TRBV7-6 and TRBJ2-1, the complete variable domain is GAGVSQSPRYKVTKRGQDVALRCDPISGHVSLYWYRQALGQGPEFLTYFNYEAQQDKSGLPNDRFSAERPEGSISTLTIQRTEQRDSAMYRCASSLVGPLSGNEQFFGPGTRLTVL.

The rearrangement uses TRBV27 and TRBJ2-5, with unresolved D. Germline assignment: CDR1 MNHEY and CDR2 SMNVEV (reference sequence). The length of the CDR3 is 12 residues. The V and J ends lost 4 bases and 4 bases respectively, with 7 bases between them. The DNA for the CDR3 is TGTGCCAGCAGTTACCTCCTAGAGACCCAGTACTTC. Residues: CASSYLLETQYF.

This sequence joins TRBV5-1 and TRBJ2-3; 11 bases are shared with TRBD2. Trimming took 3 bases from V and 4 from J; bases not matched to a gene: 10. Germline CDR1 SGHRS, CDR2 YFSETQ. The CDR3 length is 17 residues. CDR3 loop: CASSSLVAGGGADTQYF. The CDR3 nucleotides are TGCGCCAGCAGCTCCCTGGTAGCGGGAGGGGGCGCAGATACGCAGTATTTT.